This T cell receptor beta chain derives from a study of T cell responses to AZD1222 COVID-19 vaccine. Study-level information: Recipients boosted at about 4 weeks or about 12 weeks are pooled.

The CDR3 runs to 17 residues. Trimming removed 3 bases from V and 1 base from J, with 17 bases in between. Germline V CDR1 and CDR2: SGHRS, YFSETQ. Study-wide points: White British ancestry dominated among donors, who included more females, and clonal diversity was possibly underestimated. Researchers took repertoire samples only after the peak T cell response had come. Spike-specific TCR breadth and depth rose after two AZD1222 doses.

Assay used: immunoSEQ multiplex PCR; TCRdb lists only in-frame clones, some missing. This sample has some 130,000 clones, with approximately 84% found just once. Notes on this clone: What it binds is not known.

The sequence was obtained from an adult in good health. J is TRBJ2-1 and V is TRBV5-1, with D perhaps TRBD1 or TRBD2 (6 bases each). The sequencing here drew on peripheral blood, taken on day 0 of AZD1222 vaccination. This chain's CDR3 is CASSSTLTGRSYNEQFF. DNA for the CDR3: TGCGCCAGCAGCTCCACCCTTACAGGGAGGTCCTACAATGAGCAGTTCTTC.